This TCR beta chain comes out of a study of control samples from healthy donors and cancer patients. Generated by immunoSEQ multiplex PCR, the TCRdb table keeps only in-frame clones and is missing some. Of about 110,000 clones detected, approximately 82% appear once; the ten largest clones hold around 6.6%. This CDR3 has 16 residues. Germline CDR1 is MNHNY and CDR2 is SVGAGI (reference sequence). Trimming took off 5 bases at V and 4 bases at J, with 15 bases between the two ends. The chain is built from TRBV6-6 and TRBJ1-6, with D perhaps TRBD1 (5 bases). The sample taken for sequencing was blood. This TCR derives from a man aged 18 to 29 in good health. The CDR3 loop reads CASSSAGTGYNSPLHF. The CDR3 DNA reads TGTGCCAGCAGTAGTGCAGGGACGGGTTATAATTCACCCCTCCACTTT.